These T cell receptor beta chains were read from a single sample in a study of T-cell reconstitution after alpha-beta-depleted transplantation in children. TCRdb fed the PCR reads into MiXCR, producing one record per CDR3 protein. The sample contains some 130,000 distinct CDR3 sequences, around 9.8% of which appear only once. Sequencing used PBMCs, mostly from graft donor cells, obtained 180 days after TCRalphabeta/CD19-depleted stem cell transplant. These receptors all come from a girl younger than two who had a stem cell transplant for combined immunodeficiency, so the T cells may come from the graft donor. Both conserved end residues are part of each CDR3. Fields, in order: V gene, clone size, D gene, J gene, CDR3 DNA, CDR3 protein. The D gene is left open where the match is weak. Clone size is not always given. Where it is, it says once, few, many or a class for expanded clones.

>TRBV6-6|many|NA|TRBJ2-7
TGTGCCAGCAGTTACTCGAGGGAGCAGTACTTC
CASSYSREQYF
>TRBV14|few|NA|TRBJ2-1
TGTGCCAGCAGCCAAGTCCTAGCTGACCATGAGCAGTTCTTC
CASSQVLADHEQFF
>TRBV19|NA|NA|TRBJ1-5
TGTGCCAGTAGTATCCAGGTCTACGGGGGTAGCAATCAGCCCCAGCATTTT
CASSIQVYGGSNQPQHF
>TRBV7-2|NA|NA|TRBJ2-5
TGTGCCAGCAGCTTAGCAGGTTTTGGGGCAGAGACCCAGTACTTC
CASSLAGFGAETQYF
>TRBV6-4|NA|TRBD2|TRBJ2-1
TGTGCCACCGGACCGGGACTAGCGGGAAACAATGAGCAGTTCTTC
CATGPGLAGNNEQFF
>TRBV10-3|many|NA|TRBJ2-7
TGTGCCATCAGTGAGCGGATCTCCTACGAGCAGTACTTC
CAISERISYEQYF
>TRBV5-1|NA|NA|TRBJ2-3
TGCGCCAGCAGCTTAAGTGGGTTACGAGCCACGGAAGATACGCAGTATTTT
CASSLSGLRATEDTQYF
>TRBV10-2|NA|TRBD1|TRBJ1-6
TGCGCCAGCAGTGAGCCGGGACAGGGTATAGAATCACCCCTCCACTTT
CASSEPGQGIESPLHF
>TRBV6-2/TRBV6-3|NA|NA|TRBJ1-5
TGTGCCAGCAGTTACTCGACCCCAACGACAGGTCGCAATCAGCCCCAGCATTTT
CASSYSTPTTGRNQPQHF
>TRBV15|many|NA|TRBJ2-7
TGTGCCACCAGCAGAGATCTGGGCGAGCAGTACTTC
CATSRDLGEQYF
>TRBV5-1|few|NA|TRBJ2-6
TGCGCCAGCAAGTCCGTAGGGCCCTCTGGGGCCAACGTCCTGACTTTC
CASKSVGPSGANVLTF
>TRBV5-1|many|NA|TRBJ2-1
TGCGCCAGCAGCTTGGACGTGACAGCCTACAATGAGCAGTTCTTC
CASSLDVTAYNEQFF
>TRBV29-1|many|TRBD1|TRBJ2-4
TGCAGCGTTTCGGGACAGGGCGCGAGGAACATTCAGTACTTC
CSVSGQGARNIQYF
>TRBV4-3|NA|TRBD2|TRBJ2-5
TGCGCCAGCAGCCGGACTAGCGGGAGAGAAGGGGGCCAAGAGACCCAGTACTTC
CASSRTSGREGGQETQYF